The 20 T cell receptor beta chains in this list originate from one sample, sequenced in a study of shared clonotypes between healthy human individuals. Assay used: immunoSEQ multiplex PCR; TCRdb lists only in-frame clones, some missing. The repertoire consists of about 2.2 million clones, with around 95% occurring once and the leading ten covering approximately 1.6%. In the naive CD8 group, cells lacked CD45RO and were positively selected for CCR7, so terminally differentiated effector memory CD45RA+ cells were left out. Sample: naive CD8+ T cells from PBMCs. The receptors derive from a man between 18 and 29 years old in good health. Some clones in this sample may be carry-over from other donors' samples.

A note on this clone: Other DNA sequences within the sample encode an identical CDR3. The V gene is TRBV9, the J gene TRBJ2-1, with D uncertain. Germline V gene lookup returns CDR1 SGDLS and CDR2 YYNGEE. V was clipped by 4 bases and J by 8 bases, with 10 bases between them. CDR3 length: 12 amino acids. CDR3 sequence: CASSPPSDEQFF. The CDR3 bases are TGTGCCAGCAGCCCCCCTTCCGATGAGCAGTTCTTC.

V is TRBV28 and J is TRBJ1-4; D is possibly TRBD1 (5 bases). Germline-derived CDR1 and CDR2 are MDHEN and SYDVKM. The CDR3 has 19 amino acids. V dropped 5 bases and J dropped 0 bases, with 22 bases sitting between them. The CDR3 region has the DNA TGTGCCAGCAGTGTTCCAATGGCGATGGACATCCCAACTAATGAAAAACTGTTTTTT. It specifies CASSVPMAMDIPTNEKLFF.

The V gene is TRBV7-6, the J gene TRBJ1-4; maybe TRBD1 (6 bases). CDR3 length: 16 amino acids. Looked up from germline, CDR1 is SGHVS and CDR2 is FNYEAQ. V was trimmed by 0 bases and J by 6 bases, leaving 14 bases between them. The CDR3 is CASSLASAGEDEKLFF. The DNA of the CDR3 is TGTGCCAGCAGCTTAGCCTCGGCAGGGGAAGATGAAAAACTGTTTTTT.

The rearrangement links TRBV11-3 to TRBJ2-1; 8 bases align to TRBD2. Looked up from germline, CDR1 is SGHNT and CDR2 is YENEEA. V shed 4 bases and J 9 bases; nucleotides not matched to a gene: 14. This CDR3 spans 16 amino acids. The CDR3, as DNA: TGTGCCAGCAGCTCCCCCGGGACTAGGCTACAGGGTGAGCAGTTCTTC. Translating gives CASSSPGTRLQGEQFF.

V gene TRBV28 combines with J gene TRBJ2-7; D unresolved. Per the germline V gene, CDR1 is MDHEN and CDR2 is SYDVKM. This CDR3 region has 17 residues. V shed 4 bases and J shed 2 bases, with 21 bases lying between them. CDR3 region: CASSYGGPGEAPYEQYF. The CDR3 nucleotides are TGTGCCAGCAGTTATGGTGGACCTGGGGAAGCCCCCTACGAGCAGTACTTC.

The chain is built from TRBV27 and TRBJ2-5; D is uncertain. The J call may be incorrect, as the DNA end agrees better with TRBJ2-7. The CDR3 consists of 13 residues. Germline V gives CDR1 MNHEY, CDR2 SMNVEV (reference sequence). The CDR3: CASSFGRTYEQYF. The DNA of the CDR3 is TGTGCCAGCAGTTTTGGAAGGACCTACGAGCAGTACTTC.

CDR3 nucleotide sequence: TGCAGCGTCACTAACAATGAGCAGTTCTTC. The encoded protein is CSVTNNEQFF. The gene calls are TRBV29-1 and TRBJ2-1; no reliable D call. The CDR3 runs to 10 residues. Germline V lookup: CDR1 SQVTM, CDR2 ANQGSEA. The V and J ends lost 6 bases and 5 bases respectively, with 5 bases between them.

V is TRBV2 and J is TRBJ2-1; 8 bases are a match to TRBD2. J was trimmed by 5 bases and V by 5 bases; bases with no gene match: 11. The CDR3 is 16 amino acids. Germline V CDR1 and CDR2: SNHLY, FYNNEI. DNA for the CDR3: TGTGCCAGCAGTCATGACCCGGGAGGGCACAACAATGAGCAGTTCTTC. Translating gives CASSHDPGGHNNEQFF.

The chain uses TRBV5-1 and TRBJ1-2; tentative D call: TRBD1 (5 bases). The CDR3 has 15 residues. The germline CDR1 and CDR2 sequences are SGHRS and YFSETQ. The V end was cut by 0 bases, the J end by 1 base, with 10 bases between. The CDR3 here is CASSLGDGSNYGYTF. For the CDR3, the DNA is TGCGCCAGCAGCTTGGGGGACGGGAGTAACTATGGCTACACCTTC.

V is TRBV6-5 and J is TRBJ1-1; the D gene is possibly TRBD1 (5 bases). The CDR3 consists of 16 residues. CDR1 is MNHEY, CDR2 SVGAGI, per germline. The V end lost 3 bases, the J end lost 5 bases, and 19 bases lay between the germline ends. Here the CDR3 reads CASSYGVGGTDTEAFF. CDR3 nucleotides: TGTGCCAGCAGTTATGGGGTCGGCGGGACGGATACTGAAGCTTTCTTT.

This chain uses TRBV5-5 with TRBJ2-7, with TRBD2 identical over 8 bases. Germline V CDR1 and CDR2: SGHKS, YYEKEE (reference sequence). V shed 0 bases, J shed 2 bases, and the junction held 1 base outside the gene matches. The CDR3 has 14 residues. Written as DNA, the CDR3 is TGTGCCAGCAGCTTGGGCGGGAGGACCTACGAGCAGTACTTC. As protein: CASSLGGRTYEQYF.

This chain uses TRBV5-4 with TRBJ2-7, with a weak D call TRBD2 (6 bases). The CDR3 loop spans 15 amino acids. Germline CDR1 and CDR2: SGHNT and YYREEE (reference sequence). Between the trimmed V and J ends, which lost 4 bases and 5 bases, there was a span of 19 bases. The CDR3, as DNA: TGTGCCAGCAGCAAAACGCGGTGGGGGGTTGACGAGCAGTACTTC. It specifies CASSKTRWGVDEQYF.

The gene calls are TRBV7-3 and TRBJ1-1, with D unclear. Germline CDR1 and CDR2: SGHTA and FQGTGA. V lost 7 bases and J lost 7, with 13 bases in between. There are 12 residues in the CDR3. The CDR3 sequence is CASNDVNGEAFF. The CDR3 nucleotides are TGTGCCAGCAACGATGTCAATGGTGAAGCTTTCTTT.

This chain uses TRBV7-9 with TRBJ2-7; 8 nucleotides align to TRBD2. Trimming at V came to 5 bases and at J to 4 bases, leaving 13 bases not matched to a gene. The CDR3 length is 16 residues. In germline, CDR1 is SEHNR, CDR2 FQNEAQ (reference sequence). Written as DNA, the CDR3 is TGTGCCAGCAGCCCCAGAGGGGGGCGGGGGGCGTACGAGCAGTACTTC. This sequence encodes CASSPRGGRGAYEQYF.

This chain joins TRBV15 and TRBJ2-4; D may be TRBD1 (5 bases). The CDR3 loop spans 14 amino acids. CDR1 and CDR2 from the germline V gene are LNHNV and YYDKDF (reference sequence). With 3 bases removed from V and 8 bases from J, the gap between germline ends came to 14 bases. CDR3 nucleotides: TGTGCCACCAGCAGCTCCAGGGTTTGGGACATTCAGTACTTC. Translation gives CATSSSRVWDIQYF.

The V call is TRBV9, the J call TRBJ1-2; 7 bases map to TRBD1. After removal of 2 bases from V and 0 bases from J, the junction contained 10 bases not matched to a gene. The germline CDR1 and CDR2 sequences are SGDLS and YYNGEE. The CDR3 is made up of 17 amino acids. The CDR3 spells CASSVELDRVPNYGYTF. The CDR3 bases are TGTGCCAGCAGCGTCGAACTCGACAGGGTTCCTAACTATGGCTACACCTTC.

The chain combines TRBV19 with TRBJ1-1; 8 bases map to TRBD1. The length of the CDR3 is 20 residues. Unmatched junction bases numbered 21, after V lost 5 bases and J lost 1 base. The V gene's germline CDR1 is LNHDA and CDR2 SQIVND (reference sequence). The CDR3 here is CASSPILGQGPTYWNTEAFF. The CDR3 coding sequence is TGTGCCAGTAGTCCCATCCTAGGACAGGGACCAACCTATTGGAACACTGAAGCTTTCTTT.

The chain combines TRBV19 with TRBJ1-3; D unresolved. The V end lost 5 bases, the J end lost 4 bases, and 6 bases lay between the germline ends. The germline gives CDR1 LNHDA, CDR2 SQIVND (reference sequence). This CDR3 has 12 amino acids. This CDR3 is CASSPTGNTIYF. CDR3 bases: TGTGCCAGTAGTCCGACAGGAAACACCATATATTTT.

About this clone itself: Other nucleotide sequences in the sample specify the same CDR3. The gene calls are TRBV7-2 and TRBJ1-5; TRBD1 is a possible D gene (6 bases). This CDR3 has 12 amino acids. Germline CDR1 reads SGHTA; CDR2 reads FQGNSA. Trimming pared 2 bases from V and 7 bases from J, leaving 6 bases between. The CDR3 protein is CASSLRGQPQHF. The DNA of the CDR3 is TGTGCCAGCAGCTTAAGGGGGCAGCCCCAGCATTTT.

In regard to this clone: This CDR3 is also generated by other DNA sequences in the sample. The V and J genes are TRBV27 and TRBJ1-2; D is uncertain. V was clipped by 6 bases and J by 2 bases, with 10 bases between them. Germline CDR1 and CDR2: MNHEY and SMNVEV (reference sequence). The CDR3 runs 13 residues. The CDR3 here is CASSFGPNYGYTF. CDR3 nucleotides: TGTGCCAGCAGCTTCGGGCCCAACTATGGCTACACCTTC.